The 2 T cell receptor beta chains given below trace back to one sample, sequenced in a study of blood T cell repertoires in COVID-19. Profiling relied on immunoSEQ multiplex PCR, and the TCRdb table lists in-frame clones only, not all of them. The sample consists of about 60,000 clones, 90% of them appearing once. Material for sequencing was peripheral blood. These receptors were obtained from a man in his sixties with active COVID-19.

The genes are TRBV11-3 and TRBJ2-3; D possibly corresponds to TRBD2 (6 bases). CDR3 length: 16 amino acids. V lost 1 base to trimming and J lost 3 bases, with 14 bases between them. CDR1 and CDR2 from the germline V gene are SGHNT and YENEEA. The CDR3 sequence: CASSLVGGKGTDTQYF. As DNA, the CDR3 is TGTGCCAGCAGCTTAGTTGGCGGGAAAGGTACAGATACGCAGTATTTT. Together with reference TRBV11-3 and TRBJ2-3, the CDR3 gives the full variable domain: EAGVVQSPRYKIIEKKQPVAFWCNPISGHNTLYWYLQNLGQGPELLIRYENEEAVDDSQLPKDRFSAERLKGVDSTLKIQPAELGDSAVYLCASSLVGGKGTDTQYFGPGTRLTVL.

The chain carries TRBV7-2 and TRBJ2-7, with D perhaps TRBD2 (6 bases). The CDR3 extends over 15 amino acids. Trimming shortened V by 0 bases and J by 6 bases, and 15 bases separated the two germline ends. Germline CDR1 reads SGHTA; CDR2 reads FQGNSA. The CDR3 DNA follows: TGTGCCAGCAGCTTAGCTAGGCGGGGCGAAGGCGAGCAGTACTTC. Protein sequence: CASSLARRGEGEQYF.